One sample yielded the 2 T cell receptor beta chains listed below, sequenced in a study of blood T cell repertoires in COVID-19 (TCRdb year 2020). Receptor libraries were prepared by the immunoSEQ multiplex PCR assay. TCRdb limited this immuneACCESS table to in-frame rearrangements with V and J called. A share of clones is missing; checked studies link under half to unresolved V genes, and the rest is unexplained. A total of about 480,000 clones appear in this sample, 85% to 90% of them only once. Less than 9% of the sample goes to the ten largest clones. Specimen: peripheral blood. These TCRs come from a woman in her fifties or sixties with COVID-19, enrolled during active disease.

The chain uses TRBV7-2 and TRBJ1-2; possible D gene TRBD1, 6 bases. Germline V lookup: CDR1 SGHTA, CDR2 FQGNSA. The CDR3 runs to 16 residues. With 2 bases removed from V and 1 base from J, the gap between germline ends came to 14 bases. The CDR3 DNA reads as TGTGCCAGCAGCTTATCCGGACAGAACTTTAACTATGGCTACACCTTC. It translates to CASSLSGQNFNYGYTF.

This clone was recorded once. The CDR3 reads CASSYLTGWGTDTQYF. Written as DNA, the CDR3 is TGTGCCAGCAGCTACCTAACAGGGTGGGGGACAGATACGCAGTATTTT. J is TRBJ2-3 and V is TRBV9; D possibly corresponds to TRBD1 (6 bases). The CDR3 length is 16 residues. Germline assignment: CDR1 SGDLS and CDR2 YYNGEE. Trimming took 4 bases from V and 3 from J, leaving 18 bases between them.